There are a few counts of the clone carrying this T cell receptor (beta chain). Its antigen is undetermined. The data derive from a study of Ad26.COV2.S vaccination and SARS-CoV-2 variants. Study-wide context: The vaccine Ad26.COV2.S was put into the muscle once, or twice with 56 days between.

Study-wide results and limits: Overall T cell responses may have been underestimated by the analyses of TCR breadth and depth. Reported findings describe substantial breadth in spike-specific CD8+ and CD4+ T cell responses following vaccination.

The assay was immunoSEQ multiplex PCR, and TCRdb's table has in-frame clones only and misses some. The sample has over 400,000 clones; less than 95% are singletons. The V gene's germline CDR1 is LNHDA and CDR2 SQIVND (reference sequence). CDR3 size: 15 residues. V was pared by 10 bases and J by 0 bases, with 16 bases between. Treatment denoted: over 15 received Ad26.COV2.S at low or high dose, single or two shots; about 5 received placebo; per-sample allocation not given. Sampling occurred on day 63 after the first vaccine or placebo injection. Built on an Ad26 vector, the vaccine expressed Wuhan-strain SARS-CoV-2 spike.

The receptor's source is a person aged 18 to 65 who received the Ad26.COV2.S COVID-19 vaccine or a placebo. This specimen was peripheral blood, taken in a trial of Ad26.COV2.S vaccine versus placebo. The chain uses TRBV19 and TRBJ1-5, with D uncertain. The CDR3 region is CATKESGHSNQPQHF. The CDR3, as DNA: TGTGCCACCAAGGAGTCCGGGCATAGCAATCAGCCCCAGCATTTT.